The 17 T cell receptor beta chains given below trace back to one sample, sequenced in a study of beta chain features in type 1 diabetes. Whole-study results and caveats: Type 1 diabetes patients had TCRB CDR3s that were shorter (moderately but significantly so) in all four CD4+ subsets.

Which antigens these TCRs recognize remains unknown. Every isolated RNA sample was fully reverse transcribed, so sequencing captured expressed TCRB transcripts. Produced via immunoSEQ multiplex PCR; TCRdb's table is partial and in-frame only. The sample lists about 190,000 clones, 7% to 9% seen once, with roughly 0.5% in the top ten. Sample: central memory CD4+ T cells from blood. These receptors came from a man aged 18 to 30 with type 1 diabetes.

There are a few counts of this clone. Here the CDR3 reads CASSPGRGNYGYTF. The CDR3 region has the DNA TGTGCCAGCTCACCCGGTCGGGGGAACTATGGCTACACCTTC. The chain recombines TRBV18 with TRBJ1-2, with D tentatively TRBD1 (5 bases). The CDR3 has 14 residues. Germline CDR1 KGHSH, CDR2 LQKENI. Trimming took 3 bases from V and 2 from J, leaving 10 bases between them.

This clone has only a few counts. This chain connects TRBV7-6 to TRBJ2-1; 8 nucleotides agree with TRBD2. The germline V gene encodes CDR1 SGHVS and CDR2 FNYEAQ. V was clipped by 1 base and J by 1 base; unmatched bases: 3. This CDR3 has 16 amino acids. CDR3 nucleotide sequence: TGTGCCAGCAGCTTAGGTGGCGGGGGGTCCTACAATGAGCAGTTCTTC. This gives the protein CASSLGGGGSYNEQFF.

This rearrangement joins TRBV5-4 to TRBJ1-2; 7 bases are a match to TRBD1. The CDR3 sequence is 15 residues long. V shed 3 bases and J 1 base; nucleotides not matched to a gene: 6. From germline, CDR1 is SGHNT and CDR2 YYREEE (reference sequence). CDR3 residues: CASSWDRVVNYGYTF. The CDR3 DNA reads TGTGCCAGCAGCTGGGACAGAGTTGTTAACTATGGCTACACCTTC.

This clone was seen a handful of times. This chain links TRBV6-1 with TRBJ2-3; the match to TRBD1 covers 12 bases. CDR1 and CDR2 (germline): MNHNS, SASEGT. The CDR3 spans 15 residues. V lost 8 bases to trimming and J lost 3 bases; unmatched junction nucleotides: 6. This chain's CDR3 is CASRDRGRGTDTQYF. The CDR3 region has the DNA TGTGCCAGCCGGGACAGGGGGCGAGGGACAGATACGCAGTATTTT.

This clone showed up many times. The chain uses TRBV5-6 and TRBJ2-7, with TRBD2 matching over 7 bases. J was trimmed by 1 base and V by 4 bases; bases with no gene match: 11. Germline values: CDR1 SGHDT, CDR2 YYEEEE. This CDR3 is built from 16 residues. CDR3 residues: CASSRGGRGGSYEQYF. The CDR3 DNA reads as TGTGCCAGCAGCCGAGGCGGACGCGGGGGTTCCTACGAGCAGTACTTC.

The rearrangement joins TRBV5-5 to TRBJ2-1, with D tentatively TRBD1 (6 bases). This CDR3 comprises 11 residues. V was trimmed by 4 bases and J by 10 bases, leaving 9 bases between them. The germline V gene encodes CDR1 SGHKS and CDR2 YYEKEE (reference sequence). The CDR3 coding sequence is TGTGCCAGCAGCAGAGGACAGGAGCAGTTCTTC. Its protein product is CASSRGQEQFF.

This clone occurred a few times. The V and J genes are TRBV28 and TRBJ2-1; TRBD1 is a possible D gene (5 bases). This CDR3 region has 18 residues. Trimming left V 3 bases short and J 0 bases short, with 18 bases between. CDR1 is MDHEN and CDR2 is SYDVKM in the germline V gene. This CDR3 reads CASSLAGNAPTSYNEQFF. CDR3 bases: TGTGCCAGCAGTTTGGCAGGGAATGCCCCAACCTCCTACAATGAGCAGTTCTTC.

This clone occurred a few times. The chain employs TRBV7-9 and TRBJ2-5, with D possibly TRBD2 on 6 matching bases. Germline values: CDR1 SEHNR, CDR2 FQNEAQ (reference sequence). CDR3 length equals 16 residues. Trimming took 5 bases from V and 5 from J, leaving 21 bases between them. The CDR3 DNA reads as TGTGCCAGCAGCGCAACGGGACGGGGGAAATTGGAGACCCAGTACTTC. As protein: CASSATGRGKLETQYF.

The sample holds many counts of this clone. Written as DNA, the CDR3 is TGTGCCAGCTCAGCGGAGCAAGAGACCCAGTACTTC. Protein sequence: CASSAEQETQYF. The rearrangement uses TRBV2 and TRBJ2-5; TRBD2 might be the D (5 bases). There are 12 residues in the CDR3. Trimming removed 8 bases from V and 2 bases from J, with 9 bases in between. Germline CDR1 is SNHLY and CDR2 is FYNNEI.

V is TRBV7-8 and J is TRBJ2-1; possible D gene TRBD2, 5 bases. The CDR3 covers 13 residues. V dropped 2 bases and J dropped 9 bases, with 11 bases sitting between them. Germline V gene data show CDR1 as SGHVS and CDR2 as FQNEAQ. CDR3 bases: TGTGCCAGCAGCTTATTCGAGGGCGTTGAGCAGTTCTTC. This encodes CASSLFEGVEQFF.

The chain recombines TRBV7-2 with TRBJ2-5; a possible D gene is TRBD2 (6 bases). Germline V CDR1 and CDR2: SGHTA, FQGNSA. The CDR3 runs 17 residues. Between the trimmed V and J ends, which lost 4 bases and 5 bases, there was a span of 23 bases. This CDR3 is CASSSSAAGPRSETQYF. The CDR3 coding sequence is TGTGCCAGCAGCTCATCCGCCGCGGGGCCAAGGTCGGAGACCCAGTACTTC.

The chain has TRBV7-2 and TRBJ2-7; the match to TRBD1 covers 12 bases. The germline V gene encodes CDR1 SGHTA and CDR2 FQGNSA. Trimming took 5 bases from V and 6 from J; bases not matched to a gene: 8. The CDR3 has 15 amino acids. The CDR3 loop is CASSNAGTGGGEQYF. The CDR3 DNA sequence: TGTGCCAGCAGCAACGCCGGGACAGGGGGCGGCGAGCAGTACTTC.

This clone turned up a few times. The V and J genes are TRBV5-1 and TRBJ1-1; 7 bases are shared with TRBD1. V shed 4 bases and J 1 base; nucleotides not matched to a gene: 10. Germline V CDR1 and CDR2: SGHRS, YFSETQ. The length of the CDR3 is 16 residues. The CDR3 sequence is CASSQGPTGANTEAFF. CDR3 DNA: TGCGCCAGCAGCCAGGGGCCTACAGGGGCGAACACTGAAGCTTTCTTT. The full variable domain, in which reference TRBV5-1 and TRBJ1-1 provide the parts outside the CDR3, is KAGVTQTPRYLIKTRGQQVTLSCSPISGHRSVSWYQQTPGQGLQFLFEYFSETQRNKGNFPGRFSGRQFSNSRSEMNVSTLELGDSALYLCASSQGPTGANTEAFFGQGTRLTVV.

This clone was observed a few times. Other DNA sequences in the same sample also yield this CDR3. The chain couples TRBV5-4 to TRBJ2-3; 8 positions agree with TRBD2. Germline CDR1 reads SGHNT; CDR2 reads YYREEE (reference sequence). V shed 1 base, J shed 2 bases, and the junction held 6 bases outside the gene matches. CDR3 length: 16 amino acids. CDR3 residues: CASSLKTSVTTDTQYF. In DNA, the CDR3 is TGTGCCAGCAGCTTGAAGACTAGCGTTACCACAGATACGCAGTATTTT.

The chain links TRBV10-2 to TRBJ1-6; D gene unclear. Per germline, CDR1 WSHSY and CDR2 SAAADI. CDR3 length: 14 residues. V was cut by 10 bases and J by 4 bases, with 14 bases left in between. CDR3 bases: TGCGCCACTGAAGAGCAACTATATAATTCACCCCTCCACTTT. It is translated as CATEEQLYNSPLHF.

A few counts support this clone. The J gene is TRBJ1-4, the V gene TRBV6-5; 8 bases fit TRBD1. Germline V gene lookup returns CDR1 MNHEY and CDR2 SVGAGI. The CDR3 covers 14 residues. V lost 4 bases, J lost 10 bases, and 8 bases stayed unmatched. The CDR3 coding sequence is TGTGCCAGCAGTTCTCGACAGGGGAGAGGAAAACTGTTTTTT. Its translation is CASSSRQGRGKLFF.

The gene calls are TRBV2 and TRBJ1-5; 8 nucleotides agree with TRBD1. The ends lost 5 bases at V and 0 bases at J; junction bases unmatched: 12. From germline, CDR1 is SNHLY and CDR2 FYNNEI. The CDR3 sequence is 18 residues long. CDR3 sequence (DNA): TGTGCCAGCAGTCTCCGGGACAGGCGAGTTAATAGCAATCAGCCCCAGCATTTT. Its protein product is CASSLRDRRVNSNQPQHF.